This TCR beta chain stems from a study of tumor-infiltrating lymphocytes in glioblastoma multiforme. TCR beta libraries were built from RNA through three nested multiplex PCR rounds using modified ARM-PCR. TCRdb ran MiXCR on the multiplex PCR reads and lists one entry per CDR3 protein. Of approximately 20,000 distinct CDR3 sequences detected, under 80% appear once; the ten largest clones hold 18%. This receptor was identified in a male donor with glioblastoma. The sequenced sample was peripheral blood.

CDR3 sequence: CSVPTQPNTEAFF. The CDR3 DNA reads TGCAGTGTTCCGACACAGCCGAACACTGAAGCTTTCTTT. This chain joins TRBV20-1 and TRBJ1-1, with no clear D. Trimming removed 7 bases from V and 1 base from J, with 13 bases in between. This CDR3 comprises 13 residues. The germline CDR1 and CDR2 sequences are DFQATT and SNEGSKA (reference sequence).